Detailed here is one T cell receptor beta chain. This clonotype was seen many times. The clone's antigen remains unknown. One base away there is no much larger clone; base qualities are not given. cDNA was synthesized by template-switch 5'RACE using a primer with a 10-nucleotide random unique molecular identifier that tagged each TCR transcript. Every sequencing run yielded over 190 million TCR-beta sequences covering 15-18 subjects. The RNeasy kit was used to extract total RNA. The KAPA Real-time Library Amplification kit was used to amplify TCR-beta VDJ regions with primers for the TCR constant region and the 5'RACE anchor. A first PCR added sample indexes and Illumina adaptors, and a second PCR then raised library yield. After Ampure bead purification, the TCR product of roughly 650 bp was size-selected on a 2% E-gel SizeSelection system. Library quality was checked on a Bioanalyzer, concentration was measured with Qubit, and libraries were quantified with the Kapa Library Quantification kit before pooling. Paired-end 2 x 150 bp sequencing of the libraries was performed on an Illumina HiSeq 2500. To increase sequence diversity, about 23-32% phiX was spiked into each library pool. The study's processing was this. The quality-filtered reads were processed with the UMI-based MiGEC pipeline, whose error correction step removed more than 90% of the raw TCR sequences. IMGT germline references were used for aligning VDJ genes, and each clonotype was defined as a unique CDR3 amino acid sequence together with its V-J genes. VDJtools evaluated clonal expansion, Shannon diversity and CDR3 relatedness (CalcPairwiseDistances, ClusterSamples); CLCbio workbench built phylogenetic trees. Using coefficient-of-variation modelling across technical triplicates, the study counted a clone as expanded if it had at least 8 unique UMIs. TCRdb itself trimmed the public reads at Q25 with fastp, ran MiXCR and retained productive beta chains. Duplicate CDR3 protein sequences are folded into a single record with the most common DNA and genes. In this record, the V and J calls reflect TCRdb's handling and not the investigators' own analysis. This sample is represented by around 130,000 distinct CDR3 sequences; roughly 3.2% of them were singletons. The ten biggest clones cover around 1.4% of the sample.

This entry is derived from a study of neurological immune-mediated disorders (dated by TCRdb to between 2018 and 2021). At the level of the whole study: Among the 35 or so multiple sclerosis patients, 31 had relapsing-remitting MS and 3 had secondary progressive MS. Peripheral blood TCR-beta repertoires from patients with HTLV-I-associated myelopathy (HAM/TSP), patients with multiple sclerosis, and healthy controls were compared in the study using UMI-based sequencing. The roughly 110 TCR-beta libraries included longitudinal samples, technical triplicates and paired sorted CD4+ and CD8+ T-cell subsets alongside PBMC samples. The cohort included 60 to 70 subjects: about 15 with HAM/TSP, some 35 with multiple sclerosis, and some 20 healthy controls.

Results and caveats for the whole study, not just this receptor: Phylogenetic analysis grouped repertoires from 18 of 34 MS patients into a cluster of related CDR3 sequences, suggesting a possible repertoire-level signature. Across subjects, expanded clones never shared an identical CDR3 amino acid sequence, which suggests that the TCR-beta repertoires in every group were private. The highest TCR clonal expansion was observed in HAM/TSP patients, whereas the lowest was observed in MS patients, even when compared with healthy controls. The MS cluster was not associated with any clinical or MRI features, and the authors stated that larger cohorts are needed.

The CDR3 spans 15 residues, from the cysteine through the phenylalanine. Here the CDR3 DNA is all that survives: 45 bases in frame from base 1. V is cut by 5 bases and J by 3 bases, and the space between the germline ends is 14 bases. For CDR1 and CDR2, the germline V gene (reference sequence) lists SEHNR and FQNEAQ. For unsorted PBMC libraries, 2 million PBMCs were used after storage in RNAlater at -80 degrees C until RNA extraction. The multiple sclerosis patients were enrolled in a US clinical protocol that used magnetic resonance imaging to evaluate disease progression. Peripheral blood was subjected to Ficoll-Hypaque density gradient centrifugation to isolate PBMCs, which were then cryopreserved in liquid nitrogen.

The chain is encoded by TRBV7-9 joined to TRBJ1-5; TRBD1 might be the D gene, on 5 matching bases. This TCR was recovered from a woman aged 25 to 45 with multiple sclerosis. Sequencing input: PBMCs. For the CDR3, the sequence is CASSQDTWDNQPQHF. Read as DNA, the sequence is TGTGCCAGCAGCCAGGACACCTGGGACAATCAGCCCCAGCATTTT.